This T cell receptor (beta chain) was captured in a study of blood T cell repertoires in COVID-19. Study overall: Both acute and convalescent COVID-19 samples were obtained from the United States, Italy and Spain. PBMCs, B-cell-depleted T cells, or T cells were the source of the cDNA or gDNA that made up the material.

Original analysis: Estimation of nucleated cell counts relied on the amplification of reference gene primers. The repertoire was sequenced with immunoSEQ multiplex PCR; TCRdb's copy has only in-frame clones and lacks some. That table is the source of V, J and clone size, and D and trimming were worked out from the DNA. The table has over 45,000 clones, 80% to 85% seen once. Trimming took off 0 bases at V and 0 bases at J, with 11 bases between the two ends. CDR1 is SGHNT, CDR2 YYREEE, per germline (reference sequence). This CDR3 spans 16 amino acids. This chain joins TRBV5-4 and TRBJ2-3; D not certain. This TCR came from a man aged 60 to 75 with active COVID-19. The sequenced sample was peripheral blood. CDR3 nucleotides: TGTGCCAGCAGCTTGGACTCAAATCCTAGCACAGATACGCAGTATTTT. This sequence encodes CASSLDSNPSTDTQYF.